The 8 T cell receptor beta chains below all came from one sample that was sequenced in a study of cytomegalovirus exposure and HLA in healthy donors. The primer mix had 60 Vbeta and 13 Jbeta primers. Some clones are missing from TCRdb's copy, which holds only in-frame ones; the method was immunoSEQ multiplex PCR. The sample has 180,000 or so clones, about four fifths seen once. The sequencing input was PBMCs. Every receptor here comes from a woman aged 18 to 35 in good health and CMV-seropositive.

This sequence joins TRBV2 and TRBJ2-5; D is unresolved. The CDR3 extends over 14 amino acids. Germline loops: CDR1 SNHLY, CDR2 FYNNEI. V lost 4 bases and J 5 bases, leaving 14 bases between the germline ends. Here the CDR3 DNA reads TGTGCCAGCAGTGCCGACACCTTAGTTGAGACCCAGTACTTC. Its translation is CASSADTLVETQYF.

CDR3 sequence (DNA): TGTGCCAGCAGTACTCAGACAGGGTTCTATGGCTACACCTTC. This encodes CASSTQTGFYGYTF. The chain couples TRBV28 to TRBJ1-2, with 7 bases lining up with TRBD1. Germline V gene data show CDR1 as MDHEN and CDR2 as SYDVKM. The CDR3 sequence is 14 residues long. After removal of 5 bases from V and 4 bases from J, the junction contained 7 bases not matched to a gene.

Of note for this clone: Sequence at one end of the junction differs from germline and may be a read error. The chain has TRBV7-9 and TRBJ1-6, with 10 positions matching TRBD1. The germline gives CDR1 SEHNR, CDR2 FQNEAQ (reference sequence). The CDR3 length is 15 residues. CDR3 loop: CSSSLTGGTGSPLHF. CDR3 bases: TGTTCCAGCAGCTTGACAGGGGGCACGGGTTCACCCCTCCACTTT.

The J gene is TRBJ2-1, the V gene TRBV29-1, with TRBD2 identical over 12 bases. The CDR3 is made up of 17 amino acids. V was clipped by 1 base and J by 1 base; unmatched bases: 5. Per the germline V gene, CDR1 is SQVTM and CDR2 is ANQGSEA. The CDR3 nucleotides read TGCAGCGTTGAAGTGGCTAGCGGGGGGGTATCCTACAATGAGCAGTTCTTC. This codes for CSVEVASGGVSYNEQFF.

The CDR3 spells CASSPMMTGILGTEAFF. The CDR3 bases are TGTGCCAGCAGCCCAATGATGACAGGGATCTTGGGCACTGAAGCTTTCTTT. The chain employs TRBV14 and TRBJ1-1, with TRBD1 matching over 7 bases. CDR3 length equals 17 residues. V dropped 4 bases and J dropped 4; count of bases not matched to a gene: 15. The V gene's germline CDR1 is SGHDN and CDR2 FVKESK.

The gene calls are TRBV4-3 and TRBJ2-2; 7 nucleotides align to TRBD1. The CDR3 is 17 amino acids. Germline CDR1 reads LGHNA; CDR2 reads YSLEER. J lost 0 bases, V lost 3 bases, and 7 bases had no gene match. CDR3 sequence: CASSQETGATNTGELFF. CDR3 DNA: TGCGCCAGCAGCCAGGAAACAGGGGCCACGAACACCGGGGAGCTGTTTTTT.

The CDR3 sequence: CASTPGGSKNTEAFF. CDR3 bases: TGTGCCAGCACCCCGGGGGGCAGCAAGAACACTGAAGCTTTCTTT. The rearrangement joins TRBV5-4 to TRBJ1-1; the D gene is possibly TRBD1 (6 bases). Per the germline V gene, CDR1 is SGHNT and CDR2 is YYREEE (reference sequence). This CDR3 region has 15 residues. V was trimmed by 6 bases and J by 1 base, leaving 16 bases between them.

The CDR3 reads CASSQDGDRAWQPQHF. The DNA of the CDR3 is TGTGCCAGCAGCCAAGATGGGGACAGGGCATGGCAGCCCCAGCATTTT. The chain recombines TRBV14 with TRBJ1-5; 9 bases line up with TRBD1. V shed 0 bases and J 7 bases; nucleotides not matched to a gene: 7. From germline, CDR1 is SGHDN and CDR2 FVKESK. The CDR3 length is 16 residues. The entire variable domain, with the rest obtained from reference TRBV14 and TRBJ1-5, is as follows: EAGVTQFPSHSVIEKGQTVTLRCDPISGHDNLYWYRRVMGKEIKFLLHFVKESKQDESGMPNNRFLAERTGGTYSTLKVQPAELEDSGVYFCASSQDGDRAWQPQHFGDGTRLSIL.